These 9 T cell receptor beta chains were all obtained from the same sample, sequenced in a study of OX40 agonist ivuxolimab in advanced cancers. Libraries were prepared by immunoSEQ multiplex PCR; TCRdb keeps only in-frame clonotypes and omits some of them. Of 65,000 to 80,000 clones in the sample, roughly nine tenths were seen once. The sequencing used CD4+ or CD8+ T cells sorted from blood, collected in a trial of the OX40 agonist ivuxolimab. These receptors came from an adult with an advanced solid tumor such as melanoma, head and neck, liver or kidney cancer.

This rearrangement joins TRBV9 to TRBJ2-2, with TRBD1 as a possible D gene (6 bases). V shed 4 bases and J shed 4 bases, with 14 bases lying between them. Germline-derived CDR1 and CDR2 are SGDLS and YYNGEE. The CDR3 spans 15 residues. The CDR3 DNA sequence: TGTGCCAGCAGCTACAGGGCCGATGGCACCGGGGAGCTGTTTTTT. It is translated as CASSYRADGTGELFF.

The V call is TRBV2, the J call TRBJ1-5; tentatively, D is TRBD1 (5 bases). CDR1 and CDR2 (germline): SNHLY, FYNNEI. Deletions cut 2 bases from V and 5 bases from J, with 10 bases between. CDR3 length equals 14 residues. CDR3 nucleotides: TGTGCCAGCAGTGAATGGGGGGGAGATCAGCCCCAGCATTTT. Its translation is CASSEWGGDQPQHF.

The chain carries TRBV18 and TRBJ1-2, with no clear D. Germline CDR1 and CDR2: KGHSH and LQKENI. Trimming cost V 2 bases and J 2 bases, with 12 bases left between them. The CDR3 runs 15 residues. CDR3 coding DNA: TGTGCCAGCTCACCAGGGCATCGGACGAACTATGGCTACACCTTC. Its protein product is CASSPGHRTNYGYTF.

About this clone: A junction end diverges from the germline sequence, so it may reflect a read error. The chain uses TRBV10-1 and TRBJ2-7; TRBD1 aligns across 7 bases. The germline V gene has CDR1 WNHNN and CDR2 SYGVQD (reference sequence). This CDR3 region has 11 residues. CDR3 residues: CYGTEDYEQYF. The CDR3 region has the DNA TGTTATGGGACAGAGGACTACGAGCAGTACTTC.

The chain joins TRBV4-1 to TRBJ1-5, with D possibly being TRBD1 (5 bases). The CDR3 has 16 amino acids. The germline V gene has CDR1 MGHRA and CDR2 YSYEKL. Trimming removed 4 bases at V and 0 bases at J, with 13 bases between. The DNA of the CDR3 is TGCGCCAGCAGCCCCATATCAGGGATTAGCAATCAGCCCCAGCATTTT. Its translation: CASSPISGISNQPQHF.

This chain links TRBV30 with TRBJ2-7; maybe TRBD2 (6 bases). The V gene lost 2 bases and the J gene lost 3 bases, with 14 bases spanning the gap. Germline loops: CDR1 GTSNPN, CDR2 SVGIG (reference sequence). The CDR3 runs to 14 residues. This CDR3 reads CAWSTGTGYYEQYF. CDR3 nucleotides: TGTGCCTGGAGTACCGGGACTGGGTACTACGAGCAGTACTTC.

The V and J genes are TRBV27 and TRBJ1-2, with D tentatively TRBD1 (5 bases). The germline CDR1 and CDR2 sequences are MNHEY and SMNVEV (reference sequence). Trimming shortened V by 0 bases and J by 3 bases, and 14 bases separated the two germline ends. The CDR3 runs to 16 residues. CDR3 DNA: TGTGCCAGCAGTTTATCTGGCATTGGGGGAGACTATGGCTACACCTTC. Residues: CASSLSGIGGDYGYTF.

This clone appeared a single time. The chain uses TRBV18 and TRBJ1-1, with unresolved D. In germline, CDR1 is KGHSH, CDR2 LQKENI. V was shortened by 0 bases and J by 1 base, with 6 bases between the two germline ends. The CDR3 covers 14 residues. The CDR3 sequence is CASSPPATNTEAFF. CDR3 nucleotide sequence: TGTGCCAGCTCACCACCCGCCACGAACACTGAAGCTTTCTTT.

The chain combines TRBV6-5 with TRBJ1-1, with no clear D. Trimming cost V 8 bases and J 4 bases, with 8 bases left between them. This CDR3 is built from 11 residues. Germline values: CDR1 MNHEY, CDR2 SVGAGI. The CDR3 DNA reads as TGTGCCAGCCGGTTTCGCACTGAAGCTTTCTTT. Amino acid sequence: CASRFRTEAFF.